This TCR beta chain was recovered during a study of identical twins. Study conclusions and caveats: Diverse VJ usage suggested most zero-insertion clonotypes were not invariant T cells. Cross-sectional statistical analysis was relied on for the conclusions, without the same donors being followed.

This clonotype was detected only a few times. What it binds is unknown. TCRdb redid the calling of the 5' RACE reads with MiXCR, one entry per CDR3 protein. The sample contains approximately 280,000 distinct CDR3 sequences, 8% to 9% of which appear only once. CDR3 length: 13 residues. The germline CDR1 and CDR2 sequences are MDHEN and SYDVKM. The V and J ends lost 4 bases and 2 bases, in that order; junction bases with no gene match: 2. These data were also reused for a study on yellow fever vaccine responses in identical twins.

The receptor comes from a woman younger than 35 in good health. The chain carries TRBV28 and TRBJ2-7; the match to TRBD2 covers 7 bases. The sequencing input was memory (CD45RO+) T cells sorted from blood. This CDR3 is CASSWGGTYEQYV. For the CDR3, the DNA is TGTGCCAGCAGTTGGGGGGGAACCTACGAGCAGTACGTC.